This T cell receptor beta chain was found in a study of cytomegalovirus exposure and HLA in healthy donors. Whole-study results and caveats: Solely CMV serostatus was available to characterize immune exposure.

With respect to this clone: What it binds is unknown. Germline and junction disagree at one end, which may indicate a read error.

Primers included in the PCR were 60 Vbeta and 13 Jbeta primers. Sequencing was performed with immunoSEQ multiplex PCR; in TCRdb, only in-frame clones are kept and a portion is missing. The data contain some 120,000 clones, about three quarters of them singletons. This donor's CMV serostatus is unrecorded. Germline CDR1 MDHEN, CDR2 SYDVKM. This CDR3 comprises 15 residues. The clonotype originates from a human donor in good health. Sample: PBMCs. This chain joins TRBV28 and TRBJ2-3; 8 bases match TRBD1. This CDR3 reads CASITPGGGTYTQYF. In DNA, the CDR3 is TGTGCCAGCATTACCCCAGGGGGCGGCACATATACGCAGTATTTT. The whole variable domain, filled in from reference TRBV28 and TRBJ2-3, reads DVKVTQSSRYLVKRTGEKVFLECVQDMDHENMFWYRQDPGLGLRLIYFSYDVKMKEKGDIPEGYSVSREKKERFSLILESASTNQTSMYLCASITPGGGTYTQYFGPGTRLTVL.